The entry that follows covers one T cell receptor beta chain sequence. This CDR3 is 15 amino acids long. Germline CDR1 is MNHEY and CDR2 is SMNVEV (reference sequence). This sample is part of a study of monozygotic twins with inflammatory bowel disease. Via template switching, UMIs carrying a 6-nucleotide sample barcode were introduced. TCRdb re-analyzed the 5' RACE reads; it lists each CDR3 protein once, without DNA. This listing includes 110,000 to 150,000 distinct CDR3 sequences. The sample taken for sequencing was blood. This clonotype originated in a human donor with ulcerative colitis or Crohn's disease, or a healthy co-twin of an affected twin (not recorded which). J is TRBJ1-2 and V is TRBV27; TCRdb calls TRBD1, which cannot be checked without DNA. CDR3: CASTLSPQGSYGYTF.